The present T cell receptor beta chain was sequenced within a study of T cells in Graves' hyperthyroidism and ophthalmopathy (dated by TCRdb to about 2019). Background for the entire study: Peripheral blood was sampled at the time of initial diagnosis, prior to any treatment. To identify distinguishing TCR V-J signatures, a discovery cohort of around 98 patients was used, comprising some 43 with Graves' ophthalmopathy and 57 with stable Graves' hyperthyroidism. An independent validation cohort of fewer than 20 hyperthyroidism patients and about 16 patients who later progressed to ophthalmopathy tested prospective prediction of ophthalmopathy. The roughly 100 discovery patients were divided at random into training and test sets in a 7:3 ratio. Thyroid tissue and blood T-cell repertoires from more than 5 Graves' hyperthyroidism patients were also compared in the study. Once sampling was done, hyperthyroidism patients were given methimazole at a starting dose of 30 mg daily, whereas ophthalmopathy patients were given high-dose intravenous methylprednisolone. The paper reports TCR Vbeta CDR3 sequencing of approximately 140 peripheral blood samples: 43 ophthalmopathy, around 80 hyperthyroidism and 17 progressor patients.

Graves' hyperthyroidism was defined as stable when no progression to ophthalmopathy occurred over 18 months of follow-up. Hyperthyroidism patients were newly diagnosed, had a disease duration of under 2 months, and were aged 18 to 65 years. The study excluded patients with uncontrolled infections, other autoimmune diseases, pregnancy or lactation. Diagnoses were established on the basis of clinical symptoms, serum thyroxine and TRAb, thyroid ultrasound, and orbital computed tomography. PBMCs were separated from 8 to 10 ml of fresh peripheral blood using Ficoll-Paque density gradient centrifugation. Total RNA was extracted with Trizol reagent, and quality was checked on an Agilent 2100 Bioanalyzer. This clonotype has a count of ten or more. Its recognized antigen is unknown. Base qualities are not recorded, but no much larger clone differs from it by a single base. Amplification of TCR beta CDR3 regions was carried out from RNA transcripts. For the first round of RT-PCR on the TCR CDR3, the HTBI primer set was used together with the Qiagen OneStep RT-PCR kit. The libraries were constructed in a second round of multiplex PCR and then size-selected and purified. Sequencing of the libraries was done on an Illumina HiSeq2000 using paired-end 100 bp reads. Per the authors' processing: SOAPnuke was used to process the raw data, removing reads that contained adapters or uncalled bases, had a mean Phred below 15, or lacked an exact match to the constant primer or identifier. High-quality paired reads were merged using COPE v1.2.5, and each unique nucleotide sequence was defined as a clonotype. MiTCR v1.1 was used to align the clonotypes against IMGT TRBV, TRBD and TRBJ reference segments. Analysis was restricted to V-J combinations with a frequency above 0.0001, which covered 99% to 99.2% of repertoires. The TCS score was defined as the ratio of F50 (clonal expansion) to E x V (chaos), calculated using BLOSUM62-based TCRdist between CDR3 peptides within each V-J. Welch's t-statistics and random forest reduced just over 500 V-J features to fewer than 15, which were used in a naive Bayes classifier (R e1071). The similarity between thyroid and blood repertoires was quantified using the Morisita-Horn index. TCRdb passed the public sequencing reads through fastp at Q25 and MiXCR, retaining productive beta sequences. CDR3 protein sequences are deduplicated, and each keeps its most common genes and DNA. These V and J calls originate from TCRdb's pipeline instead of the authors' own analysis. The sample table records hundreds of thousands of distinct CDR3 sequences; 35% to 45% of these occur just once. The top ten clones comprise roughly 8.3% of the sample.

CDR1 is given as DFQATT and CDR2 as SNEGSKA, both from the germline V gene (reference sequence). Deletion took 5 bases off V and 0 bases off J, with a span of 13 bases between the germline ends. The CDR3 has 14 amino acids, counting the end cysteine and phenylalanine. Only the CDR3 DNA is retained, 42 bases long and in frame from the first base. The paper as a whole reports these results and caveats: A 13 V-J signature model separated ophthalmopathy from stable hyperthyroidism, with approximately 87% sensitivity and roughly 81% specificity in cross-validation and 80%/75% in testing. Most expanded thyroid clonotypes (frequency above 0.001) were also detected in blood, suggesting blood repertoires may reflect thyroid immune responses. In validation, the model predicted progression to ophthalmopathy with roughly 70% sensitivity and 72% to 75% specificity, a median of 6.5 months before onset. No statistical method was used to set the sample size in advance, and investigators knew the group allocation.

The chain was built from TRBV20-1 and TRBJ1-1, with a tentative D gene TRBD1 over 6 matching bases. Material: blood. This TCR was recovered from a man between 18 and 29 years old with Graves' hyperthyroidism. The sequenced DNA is TGCAGTGCTGATAAGGACAGCCTGAACACTGAAGCTTTCTTT. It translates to CSADKDSLNTEAFF.